What follows are 9 T cell receptor beta chains derived from one specimen sequenced in a study of Ad26.COV2.S vaccination and SARS-CoV-2 variants. Treatment indicated: approximately 18 received Ad26.COV2.S at low or high dose, single or two shots; roughly five received placebo; per-sample allocation not given. Day 63 following the first vaccine or placebo injection was when the samples were taken. Libraries were prepared by immunoSEQ multiplex PCR; TCRdb keeps only in-frame clonotypes and omits some of them. This repertoire shows fewer than 400,000 clones, about 91% found once; its top ten account for 1.5% to 2%. The sample was peripheral blood, taken in a trial of Ad26.COV2.S vaccine versus placebo. The receptors were sampled from a person between 18 and 60 years old who received the Ad26.COV2.S COVID-19 vaccine or a placebo.

The V and J genes are TRBV6-2 or TRBV6-3 and TRBJ2-1; D is possibly TRBD2 (6 bases). This CDR3 comprises 15 residues. Germline lookup yields CDR1 MNHEY and CDR2 SVGEGT. The V end was cut by 5 bases, the J end by 3 bases, with 14 bases between. CDR3 protein: CASSPRDRIYNEQFF. The CDR3 coding sequence is TGTGCCAGCAGTCCGCGGGACCGAATCTACAATGAGCAGTTCTTC.

The J gene is TRBJ1-1, the V gene TRBV27; perhaps TRBD1 as D (5 bases). Germline CDR1 is MNHEY and CDR2 is SMNVEV (reference sequence). CDR3 size: 13 residues. Trimming cost V 6 bases and J 5 bases, with 13 bases left between them. Here the CDR3 reads CASSPRDGTEAFF. DNA for the CDR3: TGTGCCAGCAGCCCCAGGGATGGTACTGAAGCTTTCTTT.

The J gene is TRBJ2-3, the V gene TRBV6-5; D remains unclear. This CDR3 has 14 amino acids. Germline assignment: CDR1 MNHEY and CDR2 SVGAGI. Deletions cut 2 bases from V and 4 bases from J, with 10 bases between. CDR3 region: CASSYPERPDTQYF. For the CDR3, the DNA is TGTGCCAGCAGTTACCCGGAGCGCCCAGATACGCAGTATTTT.

The J gene is TRBJ2-1, the V gene TRBV7-3; D unclear. The CDR3 loop spans 13 amino acids. CDR1 is SGHTA, CDR2 FQGTGA, per germline. V lost 5 bases to trimming and J lost 7 bases, with 12 bases between them. This CDR3 reads CASSPPGGNEQFF. The CDR3 nucleotides read TGTGCCAGCAGCCCCCCGGGTGGGAATGAGCAGTTCTTC.

The gene calls are TRBV3-1 (or the pseudogene TRBV3-2) and TRBJ2-7; D unresolved. The germline V gene has CDR1 LGHDT and CDR2 YNNKEL (reference sequence). The CDR3 consists of 13 residues. V was shortened by 4 bases and J by 3 bases, with 10 bases between the two germline ends. CDR3 in DNA: TGTGCCAGCAGCCCTAGGGTCAACTACGAGCAGTACTTC. Amino acids: CASSPRVNYEQYF.

This clone was seen only once. The J gene is TRBJ2-7, the V gene TRBV5-1; TRBD1 agrees at 8 bases. Germline lookup yields CDR1 SGHRS and CDR2 YFSETQ. The CDR3 contains 15 residues. V lost 0 bases, J lost 6 bases, and 8 bases stayed unmatched. CDR3 nucleotide sequence: TGCGCCAGCAGCTTGGAGGGCAGGGGGCCAGGCGAGCAGTACTTC. Encoded protein: CASSLEGRGPGEQYF.

V gene TRBV6-5 combines with J gene TRBJ2-1, with 9 bases fitting TRBD2. Germline V CDR1 and CDR2: MNHEY, SVGAGI. Trimming cost V 4 bases and J 2 bases; bases outside gene matches: 6. This CDR3 contains 16 residues. Here the CDR3 reads CASSSWTSATYNEQFF. The CDR3 DNA reads TGTGCCAGCAGTTCCTGGACTAGCGCAACCTACAATGAGCAGTTCTTC.

As for this clone: Other DNA sequences in this sample translate to the same CDR3. The rearrangement uses TRBV9 and TRBJ1-5; D not certain. Trimming took off 0 bases at V and 0 bases at J, with 7 bases between the two ends. The germline CDR1 and CDR2 sequences are SGDLS and YYNGEE. This CDR3 has 15 residues. In nucleotides, the CDR3 is TGTGCCAGCAGCGTAGGCGGGAATAGCAATCAGCCCCAGCATTTT. As protein: CASSVGGNSNQPQHF.

This sequence joins TRBV3-1 (or the pseudogene TRBV3-2) and TRBJ2-7, with 9 bases fitting TRBD2. The V gene's germline CDR1 is LGHDT and CDR2 YNNKEL (reference sequence). Germline trimming cut 0 bases from V and 7 bases from J; bases unmatched to any gene: 13. CDR3 length: 17 amino acids. Here the CDR3 reads CASSQDGLAGTSGEQYF. For the CDR3, the DNA is TGTGCCAGCAGCCAAGATGGGCTAGCGGGGACCTCAGGGGAGCAGTACTTC.